Below, 9 T cell receptor beta chains from the same sample are listed, as sequenced in a study of beta chain features in type 1 diabetes. These receptors have no identified antigens. Expressed TCRB transcripts were sequenced because the isolated RNA had all been reverse transcribed beforehand. Using immunoSEQ multiplex PCR, the repertoire was profiled, and TCRdb retains in-frame clones only, with some absent. Seen here are some 350,000 clones, approximately 13% observed once, and the top ten hold 0.015%. The study, taken as a whole, reports: Type 1 diabetes patients had moderately but significantly shorter TCRB CDR3s in all four CD4+ subsets.

Sequencing used naive CD4+ T cells from blood. These receptors were taken from a woman between 18 and 29 years old with type 1 diabetes.

The chain uses TRBV28 and TRBJ2-3; D unresolved. Germline-derived CDR1 and CDR2 are MDHEN and SYDVKM. V lost 3 bases and J lost 4, with 8 bases in between. The CDR3 totals 13 residues. This CDR3 is CASSFPPADTQYF. DNA for the CDR3: TGTGCCAGCAGTTTCCCCCCGGCAGATACGCAGTATTTT.

This clone was observed a handful of times. The chain links TRBV5-6 to TRBJ2-4; tentatively, D is TRBD1 (6 bases). Germline V gene data show CDR1 as SGHDT and CDR2 as YYEEEE. This CDR3 is built from 15 residues. Trimming left V 2 bases short and J 0 bases short, with 9 bases between. The DNA for the CDR3 is TGTGCCAGCAGCTTAAGGGGGATAGCCAAAAACATTCAGTACTTC. Its protein product is CASSLRGIAKNIQYF.

This clone has a handful of counts. The V call is TRBV4-2, the J call TRBJ2-1; 12 bases agree with TRBD2. The ends lost 0 bases at V and 6 bases at J; junction bases unmatched: 12. Germline CDR1 and CDR2: LGHNA and YNFKEQ. CDR3 length: 19 amino acids. Written as DNA, the CDR3 is TGTGCCAGCAGCCAAGATCGGGCTAGCGGGAGGGCCGGGGTCAATGAGCAGTTCTTC. It is translated as CASSQDRASGRAGVNEQFF.

The chain combines TRBV19 with TRBJ1-1; D remains unclear. The CDR3 extends over 11 amino acids. Germline V gives CDR1 LNHDA, CDR2 SQIVND (reference sequence). Deletions cut 4 bases from V and 7 bases from J, with 7 bases between. This chain's CDR3 is CASSRSSEAFF. In DNA, the CDR3 is TGTGCCAGTAGTAGGTCGAGTGAAGCTTTCTTT. Full variable domain (outside the CDR3, taken from reference TRBV19 and TRBJ1-1): DGGITQSPKYLFRKEGQNVTLSCEQNLNHDAMYWYRQDPGQGLRLIYYSQIVNDFQKGDIAEGYSVSREKKESFPLTVTSAQKNPTAFYLCASSRSSEAFFGQGTRLTVV.

This clone occurred a few times. The chain carries TRBV30 and TRBJ2-7; a weak D match, TRBD1 (6 bases). The CDR3 has 19 amino acids. V dropped 4 bases and J dropped 5 bases, with 33 bases sitting between them. Germline CDR1 reads GTSNPN; CDR2 reads SVGIG (reference sequence). CDR3 DNA: TGTGCCTGGATACCTTTATGGGGACAAGGAGAGCTCCGGGACGACGAGCAGTACGTC. Translated: CAWIPLWGQGELRDDEQYV.

The chain employs TRBV2 and TRBJ2-1; TRBD2 matches 14 bases. The V segment lost 4 bases and the J segment 10 bases; nucleotides outside the gene matches: 6. The CDR3 has 15 residues. The germline gives CDR1 SNHLY, CDR2 FYNNEI. For the CDR3, the DNA is TGTGCCAGCAGTGGGGGGACTAGCGGGAGTAGGGAGCAGTTCTTC. Protein sequence: CASSGGTSGSREQFF.

This clone turned up a few times. The chain joins TRBV5-1 to TRBJ2-1, with TRBD2 identical over 13 bases. This CDR3 is 15 amino acids long. With V trimmed by 4 bases and J by 9 bases, 7 bases remained unmatched. From germline, CDR1 is SGHRS and CDR2 YFSETQ. CDR3 nucleotides: TGCGCCAGCAGCGGCGGACTAGCGGGGGCTGGTGAGCAGTTCTTC. Translating it yields CASSGGLAGAGEQFF.

There are a few counts of this clone. The V call is TRBV7-9, the J call TRBJ2-7, with 15 positions matching TRBD2. The CDR3 spans 16 residues. V dropped 5 bases and J dropped 8; count of bases not matched to a gene: 10. Germline-derived CDR1 and CDR2 are SEHNR and FQNEAQ (reference sequence). DNA of the CDR3: TGTGCCAGCAGCGAACCGGGACTAGCGGGAGGCCACAAGCAGTACTTC. This encodes CASSEPGLAGGHKQYF. The entire variable domain, with the rest obtained from reference TRBV7-9 and TRBJ2-7, is as follows: DTGVSQNPRHKITKRGQNVTFRCDPISEHNRLYWYRQTLGQGPEFLTYFQNEAQLEKSRLLSDRFSAERPKGSFSTLEIQRTEQGDSAMYLCASSEPGLAGGHKQYFGPGTRLTVT.

This chain connects TRBV5-4 to TRBJ1-1; TRBD1 is a possible D gene (6 bases). The CDR3 covers 16 residues. The V end lost 0 bases, the J end lost 0 bases, and 12 bases lay between the germline ends. Germline lookup yields CDR1 SGHNT and CDR2 YYREEE (reference sequence). The CDR3 nucleotides are TGTGCCAGCAGCTTGGCCGGGGGGCAGCTGAACACTGAAGCTTTCTTT. Translating it yields CASSLAGGQLNTEAFF.